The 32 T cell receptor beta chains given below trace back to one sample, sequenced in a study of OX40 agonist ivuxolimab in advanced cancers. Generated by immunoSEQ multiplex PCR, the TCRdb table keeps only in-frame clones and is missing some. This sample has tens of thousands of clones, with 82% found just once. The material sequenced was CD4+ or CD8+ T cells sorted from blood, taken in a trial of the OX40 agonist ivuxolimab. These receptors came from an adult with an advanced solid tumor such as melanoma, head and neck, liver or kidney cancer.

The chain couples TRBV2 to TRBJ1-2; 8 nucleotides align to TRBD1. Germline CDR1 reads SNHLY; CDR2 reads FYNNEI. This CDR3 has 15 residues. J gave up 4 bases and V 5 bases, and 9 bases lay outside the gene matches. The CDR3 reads CASSPFGQGGYGYTF. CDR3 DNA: TGTGCCAGCAGTCCATTCGGACAGGGAGGCTATGGCTACACCTTC.

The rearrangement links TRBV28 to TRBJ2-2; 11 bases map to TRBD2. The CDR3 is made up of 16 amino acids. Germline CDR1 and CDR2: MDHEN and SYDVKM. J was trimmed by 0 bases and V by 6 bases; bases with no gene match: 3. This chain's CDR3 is CASRHSGRANTGELFF. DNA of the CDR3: TGTGCCAGCAGACATAGCGGGAGGGCGAACACCGGGGAGCTGTTTTTT.

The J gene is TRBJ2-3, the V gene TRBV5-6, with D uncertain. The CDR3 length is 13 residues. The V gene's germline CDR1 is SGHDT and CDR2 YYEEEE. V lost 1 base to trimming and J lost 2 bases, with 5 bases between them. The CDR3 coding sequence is TGTGCCAGCAGCTTGAGTGCCACAGATACGCAGTATTTT. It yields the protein CASSLSATDTQYF.

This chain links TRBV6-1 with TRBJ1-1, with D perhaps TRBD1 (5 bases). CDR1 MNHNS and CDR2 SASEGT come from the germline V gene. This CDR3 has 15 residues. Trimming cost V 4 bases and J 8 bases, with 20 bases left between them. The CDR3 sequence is CASSVPGQPFVEAFF. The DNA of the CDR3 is TGTGCCAGCAGTGTGCCGGGGCAGCCCTTTGTGGAAGCTTTCTTT.

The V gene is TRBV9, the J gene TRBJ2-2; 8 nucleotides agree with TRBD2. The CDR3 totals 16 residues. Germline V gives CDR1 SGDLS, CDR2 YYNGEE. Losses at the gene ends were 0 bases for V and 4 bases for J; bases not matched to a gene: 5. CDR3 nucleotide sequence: TGTGCCAGCAGCGTAGTTGGACTAGCCGCCACCGGGGAGCTGTTTTTT. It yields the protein CASSVVGLAATGELFF.

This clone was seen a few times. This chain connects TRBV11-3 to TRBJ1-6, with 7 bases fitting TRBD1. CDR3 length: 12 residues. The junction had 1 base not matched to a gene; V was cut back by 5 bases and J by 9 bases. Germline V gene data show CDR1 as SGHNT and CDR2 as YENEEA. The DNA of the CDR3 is TGTGCCAGCAGCGACAGGGTTTCACCCCTCCACTTT. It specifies CASSDRVSPLHF.

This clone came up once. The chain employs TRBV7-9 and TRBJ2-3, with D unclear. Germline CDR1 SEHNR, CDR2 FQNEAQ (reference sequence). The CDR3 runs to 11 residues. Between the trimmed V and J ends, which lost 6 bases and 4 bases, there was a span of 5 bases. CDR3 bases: TGTGCCAGCAGTGAGGCAGATACGCAGTATTTT. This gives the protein CASSEADTQYF.

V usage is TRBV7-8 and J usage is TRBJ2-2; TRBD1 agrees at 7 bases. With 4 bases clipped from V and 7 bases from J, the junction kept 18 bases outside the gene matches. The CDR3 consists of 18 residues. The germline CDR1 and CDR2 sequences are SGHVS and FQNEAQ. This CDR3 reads CASSSPRGHPLAGGELFF. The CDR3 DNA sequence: TGTGCCAGCAGCTCACCTAGGGGGCATCCGCTCGCGGGCGGGGAGCTGTTTTTT.

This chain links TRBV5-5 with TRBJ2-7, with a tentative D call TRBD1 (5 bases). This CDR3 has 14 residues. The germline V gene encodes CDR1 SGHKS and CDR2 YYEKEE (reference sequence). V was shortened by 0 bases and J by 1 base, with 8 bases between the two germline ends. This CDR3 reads CASSLEDRSYEQYF. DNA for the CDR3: TGTGCCAGCAGCTTGGAAGACAGATCCTACGAGCAGTACTTC.

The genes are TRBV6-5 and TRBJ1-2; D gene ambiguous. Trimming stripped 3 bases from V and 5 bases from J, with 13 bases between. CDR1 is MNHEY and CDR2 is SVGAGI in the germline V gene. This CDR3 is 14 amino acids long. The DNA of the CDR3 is TGTGCCAGCAGTTATAGATCAGGCGCGTATGGCTACACCTTC. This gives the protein CASSYRSGAYGYTF.

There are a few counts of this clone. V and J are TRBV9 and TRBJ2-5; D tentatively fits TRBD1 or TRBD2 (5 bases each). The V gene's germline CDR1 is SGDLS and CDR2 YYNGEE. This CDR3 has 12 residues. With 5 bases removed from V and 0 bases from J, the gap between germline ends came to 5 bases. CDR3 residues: CASRGDQETQYF. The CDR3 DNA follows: TGTGCCAGCAGGGGGGACCAAGAGACCCAGTACTTC.

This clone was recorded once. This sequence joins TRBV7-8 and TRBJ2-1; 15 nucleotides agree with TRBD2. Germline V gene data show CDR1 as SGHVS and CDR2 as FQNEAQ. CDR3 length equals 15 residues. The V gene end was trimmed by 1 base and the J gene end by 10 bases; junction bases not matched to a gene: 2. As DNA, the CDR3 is TGTGCCAGCAGCTTAGGCGGGACTAGCGGGAGGGAGCAGTTCTTC. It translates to CASSLGGTSGREQFF.

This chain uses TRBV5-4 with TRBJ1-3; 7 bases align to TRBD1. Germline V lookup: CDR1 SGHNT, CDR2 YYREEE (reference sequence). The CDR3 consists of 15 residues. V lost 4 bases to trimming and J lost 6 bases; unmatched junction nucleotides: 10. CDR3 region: CASSPGGQSLNTIYF. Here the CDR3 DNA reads TGTGCCAGCAGCCCCGGGGGACAGTCCCTAAACACCATATATTTT. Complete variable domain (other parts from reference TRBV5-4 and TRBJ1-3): ETGVTQSPTHLIKTRGQQVTLRCSSQSGHNTVSWYQQALGQGPQFIFQYYREEENGRGNFPPRFSGLQFPNYSSELNVNALELDDSALYLCASSPGGQSLNTIYFGEGSWLTVV.

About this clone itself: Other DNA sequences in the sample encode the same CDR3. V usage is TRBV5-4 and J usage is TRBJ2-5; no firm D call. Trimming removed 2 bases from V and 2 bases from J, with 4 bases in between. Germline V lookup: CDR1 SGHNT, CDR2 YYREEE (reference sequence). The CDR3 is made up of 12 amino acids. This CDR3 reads CASSFPQETQYF. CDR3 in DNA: TGTGCCAGCAGCTTCCCTCAAGAGACCCAGTACTTC.

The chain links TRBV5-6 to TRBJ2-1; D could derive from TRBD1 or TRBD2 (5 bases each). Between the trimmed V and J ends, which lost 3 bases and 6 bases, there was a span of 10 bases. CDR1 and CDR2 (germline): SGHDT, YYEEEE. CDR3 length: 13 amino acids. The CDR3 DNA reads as TGTGCCAGCAGCTCGGGACCCGGCAATGAGCAGTTCTTC. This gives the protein CASSSGPGNEQFF.

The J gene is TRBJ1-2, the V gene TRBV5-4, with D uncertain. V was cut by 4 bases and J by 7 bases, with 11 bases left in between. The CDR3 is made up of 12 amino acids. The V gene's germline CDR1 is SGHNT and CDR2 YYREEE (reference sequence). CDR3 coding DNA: TGTGCCAGCAGCCCTCCCTCGGGTGGCTACACCTTC. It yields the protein CASSPPSGGYTF.

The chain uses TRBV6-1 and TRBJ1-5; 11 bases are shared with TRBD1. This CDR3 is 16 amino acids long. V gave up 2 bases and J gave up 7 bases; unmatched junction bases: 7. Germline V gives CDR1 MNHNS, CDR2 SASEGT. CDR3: CASSETGTGGGQPQHF. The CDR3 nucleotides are TGTGCCAGCAGTGAAACCGGGACAGGGGGTGGCCAGCCCCAGCATTTT.

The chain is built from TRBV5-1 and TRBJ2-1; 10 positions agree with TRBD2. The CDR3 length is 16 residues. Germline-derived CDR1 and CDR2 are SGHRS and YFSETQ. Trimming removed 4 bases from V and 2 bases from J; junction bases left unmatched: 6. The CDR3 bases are TGCGCCAGCAGCCGAATTAGCGGGAGGCCCTACAATGAGCAGTTCTTC. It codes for CASSRISGRPYNEQFF.

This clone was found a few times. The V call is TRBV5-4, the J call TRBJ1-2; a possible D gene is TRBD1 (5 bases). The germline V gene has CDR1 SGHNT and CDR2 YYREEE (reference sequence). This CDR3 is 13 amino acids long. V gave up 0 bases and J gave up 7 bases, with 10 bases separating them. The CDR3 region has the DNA TGTGCCAGCAGCTTGGTTGACAGCCCTGGCTACACCTTC. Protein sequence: CASSLVDSPGYTF. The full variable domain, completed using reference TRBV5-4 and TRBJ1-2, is ETGVTQSPTHLIKTRGQQVTLRCSSQSGHNTVSWYQQALGQGPQFIFQYYREEENGRGNFPPRFSGLQFPNYSSELNVNALELDDSALYLCASSLVDSPGYTFGSGTRLTVV.

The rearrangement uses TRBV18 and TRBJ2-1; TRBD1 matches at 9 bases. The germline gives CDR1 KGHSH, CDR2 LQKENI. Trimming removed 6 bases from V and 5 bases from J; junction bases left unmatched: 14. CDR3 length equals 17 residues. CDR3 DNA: TGTGCCAGCTCCCCTCGAGCCCCGGGACAGGGCAACAATGAGCAGTTCTTC. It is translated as CASSPRAPGQGNNEQFF.

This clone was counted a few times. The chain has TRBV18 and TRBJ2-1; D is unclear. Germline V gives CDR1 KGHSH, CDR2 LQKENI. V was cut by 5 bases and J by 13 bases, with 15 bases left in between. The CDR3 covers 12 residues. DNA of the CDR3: TGTGCCAGCTCAGACCCTTACCAACCACAGTTCTTC. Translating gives CASSDPYQPQFF. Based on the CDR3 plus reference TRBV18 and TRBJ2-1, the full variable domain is NAGVMQNPRHLVRRRGQEARLRCSPMKGHSHVYWYRQLPEEGLKFMVYLQKENIIDESGMPKERFSAEFPKEGPSILRIQQVVRGDSAAYFCASSDPYQPQFFGPGTRLTVL.

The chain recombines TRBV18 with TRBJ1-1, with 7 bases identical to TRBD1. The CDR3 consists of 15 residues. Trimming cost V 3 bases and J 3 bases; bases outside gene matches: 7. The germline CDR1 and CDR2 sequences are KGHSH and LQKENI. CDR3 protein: CASSPEQGMDTEAFF. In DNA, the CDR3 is TGTGCCAGCTCACCCGAACAGGGGATGGACACTGAAGCTTTCTTT.

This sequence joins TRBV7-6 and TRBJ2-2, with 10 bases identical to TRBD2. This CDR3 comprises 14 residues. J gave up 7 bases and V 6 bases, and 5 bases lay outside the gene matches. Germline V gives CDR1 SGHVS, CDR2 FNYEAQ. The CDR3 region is CASRSGGAFGELFF. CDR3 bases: TGTGCCAGCAGGAGCGGGGGGGCCTTCGGGGAGCTGTTTTTT.

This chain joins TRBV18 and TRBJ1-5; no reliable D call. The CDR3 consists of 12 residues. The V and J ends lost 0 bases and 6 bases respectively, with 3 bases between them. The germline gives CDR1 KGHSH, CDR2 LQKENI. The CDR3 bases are TGTGCCAGCTCACCACCGGGTCAGCCCCAGCATTTT. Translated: CASSPPGQPQHF.

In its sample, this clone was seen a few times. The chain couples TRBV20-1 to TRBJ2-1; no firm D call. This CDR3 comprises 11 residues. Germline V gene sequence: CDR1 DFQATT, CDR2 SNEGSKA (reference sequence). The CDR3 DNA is TGCAGCTGGGGAAAGCGCAATGAGCAGTTCTTC. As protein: CSWGKRNEQFF.

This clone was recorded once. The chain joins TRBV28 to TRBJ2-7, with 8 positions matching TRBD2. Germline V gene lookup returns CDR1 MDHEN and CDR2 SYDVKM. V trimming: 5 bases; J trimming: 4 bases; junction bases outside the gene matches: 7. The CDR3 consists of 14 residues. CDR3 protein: CASSKTLAGYEQYF. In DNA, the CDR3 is TGTGCCAGCAGTAAAACTCTAGCGGGTTACGAGCAGTACTTC.

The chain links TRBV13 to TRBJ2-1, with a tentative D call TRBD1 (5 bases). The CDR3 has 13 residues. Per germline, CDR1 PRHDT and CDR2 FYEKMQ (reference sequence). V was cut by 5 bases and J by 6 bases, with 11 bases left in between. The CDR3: CASSATDSNEQFF. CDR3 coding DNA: TGTGCCAGCAGCGCGACAGACAGCAATGAGCAGTTCTTC.

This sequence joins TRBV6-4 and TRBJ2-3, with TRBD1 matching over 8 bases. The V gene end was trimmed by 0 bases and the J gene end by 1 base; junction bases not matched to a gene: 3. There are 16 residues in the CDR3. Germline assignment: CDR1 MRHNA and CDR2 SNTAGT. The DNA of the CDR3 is TGTGCCAGCAGTGACTCGACAGGGGCGGGCACAGATACGCAGTATTTT. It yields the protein CASSDSTGAGTDTQYF.

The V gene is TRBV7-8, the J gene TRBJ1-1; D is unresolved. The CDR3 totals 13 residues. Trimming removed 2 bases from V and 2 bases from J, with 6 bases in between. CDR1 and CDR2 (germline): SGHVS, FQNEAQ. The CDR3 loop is CASSLQDNTEAFF. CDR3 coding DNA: TGTGCCAGCAGCTTACAGGATAACACTGAAGCTTTCTTT.

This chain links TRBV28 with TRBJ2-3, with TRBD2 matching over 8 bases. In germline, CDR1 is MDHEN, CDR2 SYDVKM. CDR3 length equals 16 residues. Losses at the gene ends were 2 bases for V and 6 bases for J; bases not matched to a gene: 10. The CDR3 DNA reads TGTGCCAGCAGTTTAGGAGGGGCGGGGGGCATGGATACGCAGTATTTT. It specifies CASSLGGAGGMDTQYF.

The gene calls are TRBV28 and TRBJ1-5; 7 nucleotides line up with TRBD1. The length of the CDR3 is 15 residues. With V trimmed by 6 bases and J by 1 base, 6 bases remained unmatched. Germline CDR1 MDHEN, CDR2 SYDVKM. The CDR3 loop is CASRQGITSNQPQHF. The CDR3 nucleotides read TGTGCCAGCAGACAGGGGATAACGAGCAATCAGCCCCAGCATTTT. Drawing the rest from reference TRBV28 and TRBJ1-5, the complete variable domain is DVKVTQSSRYLVKRTGEKVFLECVQDMDHENMFWYRQDPGLGLRLIYFSYDVKMKEKGDIPEGYSVSREKKERFSLILESASTNQTSMYLCASRQGITSNQPQHFGDGTRLSIL.

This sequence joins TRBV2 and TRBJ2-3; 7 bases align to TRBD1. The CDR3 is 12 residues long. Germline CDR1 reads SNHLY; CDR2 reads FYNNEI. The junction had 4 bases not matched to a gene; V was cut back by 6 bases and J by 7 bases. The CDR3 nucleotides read TGTGCCAGCAGGGAGACAGGGAATACGCAGTATTTT. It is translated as CASRETGNTQYF.